This T cell receptor (beta chain) comes out of a study of blood T cell repertoires in COVID-19. The overall study: Whether acute or convalescent, the COVID-19 samples came from the United States, Italy and Spain. Sample material is recorded as cDNA or gDNA derived from T cells, B-cell-depleted T cells, or PBMCs.

Per the germline V gene, CDR1 is LGHDT and CDR2 is YNNKEL (reference sequence). This CDR3 is 16 amino acids long. Trimming at V came to 2 bases and at J to 2 bases, leaving 6 bases not matched to a gene. Original analysis: Estimation of nucleated cell counts relied on the amplification of reference gene primers. Some clones are missing from TCRdb's copy, which holds only in-frame ones; the method was immunoSEQ multiplex PCR. The D gene and trimming were derived from the DNA, and the V and J assignments and clone size from that table. Of about 410,000 clones listed, just over 85% were seen once; the top ten hold more than 1.4%.

Source material: peripheral blood. The TCR originated in a woman in her twenties or thirties with active or convalescent COVID-19. The gene calls are TRBV3-1 (or the pseudogene TRBV3-2) and TRBJ2-1, with 7 bases aligning to TRBD2. In nucleotides, the CDR3 is TGTGCCAGCAGCCAACCGGGGGGTCGAACCTACAATGAGCAGTTCTTC. This translates into CASSQPGGRTYNEQFF.